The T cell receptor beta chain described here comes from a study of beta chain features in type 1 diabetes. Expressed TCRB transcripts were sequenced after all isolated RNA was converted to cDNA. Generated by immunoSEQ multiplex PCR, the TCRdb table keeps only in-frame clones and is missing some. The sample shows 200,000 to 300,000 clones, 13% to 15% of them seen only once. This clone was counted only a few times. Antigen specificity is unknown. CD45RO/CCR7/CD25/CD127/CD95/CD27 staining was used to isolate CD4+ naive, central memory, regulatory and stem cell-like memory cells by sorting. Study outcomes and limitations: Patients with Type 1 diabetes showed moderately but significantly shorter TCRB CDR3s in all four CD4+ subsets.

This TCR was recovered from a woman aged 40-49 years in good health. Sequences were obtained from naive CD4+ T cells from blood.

CDR3 region: CASSPNPTSARQYEQYF. CDR3 nucleotide sequence: TGTGCCAGCAGCCCCAATCCCACTAGCGCTCGACAGTACGAGCAGTACTTC. This chain links TRBV7-2 with TRBJ2-7, with 7 nucleotides matching TRBD2. Germline V CDR1 and CDR2: SGHTA, FQGNSA. J was trimmed by 4 bases and V by 5 bases; bases with no gene match: 17. The CDR3 sequence is 17 residues long.